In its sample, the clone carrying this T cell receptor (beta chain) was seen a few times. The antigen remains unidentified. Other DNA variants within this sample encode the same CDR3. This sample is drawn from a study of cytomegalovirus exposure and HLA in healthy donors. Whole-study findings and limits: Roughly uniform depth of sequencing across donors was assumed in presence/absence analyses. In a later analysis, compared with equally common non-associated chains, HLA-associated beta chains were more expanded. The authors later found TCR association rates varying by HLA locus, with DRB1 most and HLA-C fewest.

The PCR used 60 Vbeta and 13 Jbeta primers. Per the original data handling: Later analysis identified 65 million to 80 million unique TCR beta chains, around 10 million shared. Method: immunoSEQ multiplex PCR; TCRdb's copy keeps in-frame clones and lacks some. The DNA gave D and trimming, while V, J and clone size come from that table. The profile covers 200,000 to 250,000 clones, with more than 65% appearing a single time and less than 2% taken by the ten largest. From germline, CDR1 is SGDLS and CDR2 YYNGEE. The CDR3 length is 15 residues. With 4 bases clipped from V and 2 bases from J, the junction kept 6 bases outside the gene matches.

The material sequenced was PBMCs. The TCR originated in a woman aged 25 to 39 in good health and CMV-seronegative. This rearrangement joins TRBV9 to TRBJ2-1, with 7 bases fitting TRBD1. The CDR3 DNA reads TGTGCCAGCAGCCCCCGGGACAGACCCTACAATGAGCAGTTCTTC. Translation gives CASSPRDRPYNEQFF.